The clone carrying this T cell receptor (beta chain) was counted a few times. Its antigen is not identified. This sample stems from a study of shared clonotypes between healthy human individuals. Study-level points and caveats: Among non-shared clonotypes, generation probabilities were lower than among those shared by all four donors.

Sequencing used immunoSEQ multiplex PCR; TCRdb keeps in-frame clones, though not all of them. The sample has 850,000 to 1,200,000 clones, around 74% seen once. This TCR was recovered from a young man in good health. The sequenced material came from memory CD4+ T cells sorted from blood. As for subset: CD45RA-negative fraction.

DNA for the CDR3: TGTGCCATCAGTGTTGACAGGTCGAACACCGGGGAGCTGTTTTTT. This gives the protein CAISVDRSNTGELFF. The rearrangement joins TRBV10-3 to TRBJ2-2, with D possibly matching TRBD1 (6 bases). Germline V gene sequence: CDR1 ENHRY, CDR2 SYGVKD. CDR3 length: 15 amino acids. Trimming left V 4 bases short and J 0 bases short, with 9 bases between.